This T cell receptor (beta chain) originates from a study of beta chain features in type 1 diabetes. Study in general: Sorted cell examination encompassed 85 million to 140 million cells across all samples.

V gave up 0 bases and J gave up 15 bases, with 24 bases separating them. Germline CDR1 and CDR2: SGHVS and FQNEAQ. The CDR3 runs 16 residues. Of the isolated RNA, all was reverse transcribed, and so the sequenced material was expressed TCRB transcripts. Measured with immunoSEQ multiplex PCR; TCRdb has only the in-frame clones, and not every one. The table includes over 700,000 clones, roughly a sixth detected once. The rearrangement links TRBV7-8 to TRBJ2-1, with D possibly TRBD1 on 6 matching bases. The TCR comes from a woman between 18 and 29 years old in good health. Input material: naive CD4+ T cells from blood. Here the CDR3 reads CASSLAGANTPTLPFF. CDR3 coding DNA: TGTGCCAGCAGCTTAGCGGGGGCTAATACCCCAACACTACCGTTCTTC.